The 12 T cell receptor beta chains in this list originate from one sample, sequenced in a study of regulatory T cells in long-lasting Graves disease. Arm-PCR of CDR3 regions with iRepertoire HTBI primers generated TCR beta libraries. TCRdb fed the multiplex PCR reads into MiXCR, producing one record per CDR3 protein. The table includes hundreds of thousands of distinct CDR3 sequences, around 17% detected once. Time point: newly diagnosed GD, antithyroid drugs for less than 3 months. PBMCs provided the RNA from which the TCR library was made. This same sample was also taken into another study, of T cells in Graves' hyperthyroidism and ophthalmopathy.

Here the sequenced sample was peripheral blood mononuclear cells (PBMCs), taken at new diagnosis, from a patient treated with antithyroid drugs. The receptors derive from a woman in her twenties or thirties with Graves disease.

The genes are TRBV30 and TRBJ1-6, with 7 bases that match TRBD1. Germline CDR1 GTSNPN, CDR2 SVGIG (reference sequence). V was pared by 3 bases and J by 9 bases, with 8 bases of the junction left unmatched. The CDR3 length is 14 residues. Here the CDR3 reads CAWSATGSVSPLHF. The CDR3 DNA sequence: TGTGCCTGGAGCGCGACAGGGTCGGTTTCACCCCTCCACTTT.

This clonotype was observed at least ten times. The chain has TRBV12-3 or TRBV12-4 and TRBJ1-4; D perhaps matches TRBD1 (5 bases). V lost 4 bases and J lost 7, with 13 bases in between. CDR3 length: 14 amino acids. CDR3 DNA sequence: TGTGCCAGCAGTTCCCGGTCACAGGCTGAAAAACTGTTTTTT. Its protein is CASSSRSQAEKLFF.

Ten or more counts support this clonotype. The rearrangement joins TRBV28 to TRBJ2-2; 10 bases are shared with TRBD2. CDR1 and CDR2 (germline): MDHEN, SYDVKM. V was clipped by 5 bases and J by 6 bases; unmatched bases: 9. This CDR3 comprises 16 residues. CDR3 amino acids: CASSAPSGSSAGELFF. CDR3 DNA: TGTGCCAGCAGTGCTCCTAGCGGGAGCTCGGCCGGGGAGCTGTTTTTT.

This clonotype was seen a few times. A read error is possible here, since a much larger clone lies one base away. The chain is built from TRBV14 and TRBJ2-7; TRBD1 matches 8 bases. CDR1 SGHDN and CDR2 FVKESK come from the germline V gene. The J segment lost 3 bases and the V segment lost 4 bases, leaving 2 bases of the junction unmatched. The CDR3 sequence is 13 residues long. The CDR3 region is CASSRQGLYEQYF. In nucleotides, the CDR3 is TGTGCCAGCAGCCGACAGGGGCTCTACGAGCAGTACTTC. The complete variable domain, with remaining parts taken from reference TRBV14 and TRBJ2-7, reads EAGVTQFPSHSVIEKGQTVTLRCDPISGHDNLYWYRRVMGKEIKFLLHFVKESKQDESGMPNNRFLAERTGGTYSTLKVQPAELEDSGVYFCASSRQGLYEQYFGPGTRLTVT.

This clonotype was seen at least ten times. The rearrangement uses TRBV28 and TRBJ2-7; 7 nucleotides match TRBD2. With 7 bases clipped from V and 0 bases from J, the junction kept 6 bases outside the gene matches. This CDR3 has 14 residues. Germline CDR1 is MDHEN and CDR2 is SYDVKM. CDR3 amino acids: CASTNGGVSYEQYF. The CDR3 nucleotides are TGTGCCAGCACCAATGGGGGGGTCTCCTACGAGCAGTACTTC.

CDR3 nucleotides: TGCGCCAGCAGCTTCCGGGACTGGGTCGGCGAGCAGTACTTC. Translating it yields CASSFRDWVGEQYF. This chain uses TRBV5-1 with TRBJ2-7; D may be TRBD2 (6 bases). Germline V lookup: CDR1 SGHRS, CDR2 YFSETQ. V lost 2 bases and J lost 6, with 15 bases in between. The CDR3 is 14 residues long.

This clonotype was seen repeatedly, ten times or more. This chain uses TRBV20-1 with TRBJ1-5; 8 bases line up with TRBD1. The CDR3 has 15 amino acids. J lost 2 bases, V lost 4 bases, and 7 bases had no gene match. Germline CDR1 and CDR2: DFQATT and SNEGSKA (reference sequence). CDR3 sequence (DNA): TGCAGTGCTACGGCGCCACAGGGGGGCAATCAGCCCCAGCATTTT. Translating gives CSATAPQGGNQPQHF.

In its sample, this clonotype was seen many times. The chain links TRBV3-1 to TRBJ2-3, with D hard to call. CDR3 length: 13 residues. The V end lost 1 base, the J end lost 4 bases, and 6 bases lay between the germline ends. Germline V gene data show CDR1 as LGHDT and CDR2 as YNNKEL (reference sequence). CDR3 nucleotides: TGTGCCAGCAGCCAAGTGGGGTCAGATACGCAGTATTTT. Its protein is CASSQVGSDTQYF.

Notes on this clonotype: A read error may explain this, as a much larger clone is one base away. The J gene is TRBJ2-7, the V gene TRBV27, with 9 bases aligning to TRBD1. CDR1 and CDR2 (germline): MNHEY, SMNVEV (reference sequence). The V gene end was trimmed by 2 bases and the J gene end by 3 bases; junction bases not matched to a gene: 8. This CDR3 comprises 16 residues. CDR3: CASSLTGGARCYEQYF. The CDR3 DNA reads TGTGCCAGCAGTTTAACAGGGGGCGCGAGATGCTACGAGCAGTACTTC.

In regard to this clonotype: A read error may be the cause here, since a much bigger clone is one base away. V is TRBV7-8 and J is TRBJ2-5; 7 nucleotides agree with TRBD1. Trimming at V came to 5 bases and at J to 2 bases, leaving 11 bases not matched to a gene. The CDR3 length is 16 residues. The germline gives CDR1 SGHVS, CDR2 FQNEAQ. The CDR3 bases are TGTGCCAGCAGCAGTCCACTACAGGGGTCGCAAGAGACCCAGTACTTC. It codes for CASSSPLQGSQETQYF.

The V call is TRBV29-1, the J call TRBJ2-1; D gene ambiguous. The CDR3 extends over 16 amino acids. CDR1 is SQVTM and CDR2 is ANQGSEA in the germline V gene. Trimming pared 0 bases from V and 0 bases from J, leaving 12 bases between. The CDR3 here is CSVEDLDHSSYNEQFF. CDR3 nucleotide sequence: TGCAGCGTTGAAGATCTAGACCACAGCTCCTACAATGAGCAGTTCTTC.

This clonotype appeared many times. The V call is TRBV7-2, the J call TRBJ2-1; D remains unclear. Germline CDR1 reads SGHTA; CDR2 reads FQGNSA. V was cut by 2 bases and J by 10 bases, with 9 bases left in between. This CDR3 contains 12 residues. CDR3 protein: CASSLIKAEQFF. As DNA, the CDR3 is TGTGCCAGCAGCTTAATTAAGGCCGAGCAGTTCTTC.